This T cell receptor beta chain was identified in a study of CD8 T cells in ankylosing spondylitis. Study-level points and caveats: Reactive arthritis synovial fluid and blood were previously reported to contain some motif variants. Matched synovial fluid from ankylosing spondylitis patients was reported to be enriched for disease-linked clones. Apparently characteristic of ankylosing spondylitis blood was a TCR beta motif (eight highly homologous variants).

The TCR beta libraries were generated through quantitative 5'-RACE incorporating molecular barcodes. Using its own MiXCR run on the 5' RACE reads, TCRdb lists one record per CDR3 protein. The repertoire holds 300,000 to 400,000 distinct CDR3 sequences, 20% seen once, with around 14% in the top ten. Note on this clonotype: As yet, its antigen is unknown.

CDR3 length: 13 residues. Trimming pared 1 base from V and 8 bases from J, leaving 13 bases between. Looked up from germline, CDR1 is GTSNPN and CDR2 is SVGIG (reference sequence). Source material: blood, either unsorted or a sorted T cell fraction (not recorded which). V gene TRBV30 combines with J gene TRBJ2-3; D not certain. This clonotype was sampled from a male donor with ankylosing spondylitis or in good health (not recorded which). CDR3 residues: CAWSAIPAGTQYF. CDR3 bases: TGTGCCTGGAGTGCGATACCCGCAGGTACGCAGTATTTT. The variable domain in full, with the rest retrieved from reference TRBV30 and TRBJ2-3, is SQTIHQWPATLVQPVGSPLSLECTVEGTSNPNLYWYRQAAGRGLQLLFYSVGIGQISSEVPQNLSASRPQDRQFILSSKKLLLSDSGFYLCAWSAIPAGTQYFGPGTRLTVL.